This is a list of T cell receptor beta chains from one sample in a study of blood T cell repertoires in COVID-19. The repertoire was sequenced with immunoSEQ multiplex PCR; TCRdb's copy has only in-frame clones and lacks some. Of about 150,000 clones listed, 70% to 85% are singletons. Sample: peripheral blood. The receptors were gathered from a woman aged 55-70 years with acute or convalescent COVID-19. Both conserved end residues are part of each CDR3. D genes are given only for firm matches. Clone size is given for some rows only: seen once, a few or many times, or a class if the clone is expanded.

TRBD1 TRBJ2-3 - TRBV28 CASSAHPGTGFPDTQYF TGTGCCAGCAGTGCCCACCCCGGGACAGGGTTTCCAGATACGCAGTATTTT
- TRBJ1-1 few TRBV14 CASSLNLYTEAFF TGTGCCAGCAGCCTGAACTTGTACACTGAAGCTTTCTTT
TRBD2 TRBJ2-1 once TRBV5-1 CARSLGSGGARFSYNEQFF TGCGCCCGCAGCTTGGGGAGCGGGGGGGCCAGATTCTCCTACAATGAGCAGTTCTTC
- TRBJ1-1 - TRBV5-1 CASSLSRGTEAFF TGCGCCAGCAGCTTGAGTCGGGGGACTGAAGCTTTCTTT
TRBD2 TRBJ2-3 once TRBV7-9 CASSQTGGLDTQYF TGTGCCAGCAGCCAGACGGGGGGGCTAGATACGCAGTATTTT
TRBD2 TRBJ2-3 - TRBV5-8 CASSLTSGTDTQYF TGTGCCAGCAGTTTAACTAGCGGCACAGATACGCAGTATTTT
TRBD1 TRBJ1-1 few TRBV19 CASRSGQTYTEAFF TGTGCCAGTAGATCGGGACAGACCTACACTGAAGCTTTCTTT
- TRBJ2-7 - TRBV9 CASSPRVSSYEQYF TGTGCCAGCAGCCCCCGCGTGAGCTCCTACGAGCAGTACTTC
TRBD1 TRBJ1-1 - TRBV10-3 CAISEAQGTYTEAFF TGTGCCATCAGTGAAGCACAGGGGACTTACACTGAAGCTTTCTTT
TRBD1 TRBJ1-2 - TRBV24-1 CATLRDRRHYGYTF TGTGCCACCCTGAGGGACAGGCGACACTATGGCTACACCTTC
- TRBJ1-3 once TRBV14 CASSQDGRAGNTIYF TGTGCCAGCAGCCAAGATGGCAGGGCCGGAAACACCATATATTTT
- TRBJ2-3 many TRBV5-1 CASSFRQLDTDTQYF TGCGCCAGCAGCTTTCGACAGCTTGACACAGATACGCAGTATTTT
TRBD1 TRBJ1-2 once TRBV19 CASSDRGRGHGNYGYTF TGTGCCAGTAGCGACAGGGGGCGTGGGCATGGGAACTATGGCTACACCTTC
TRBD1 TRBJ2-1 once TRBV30 CAWGQGAYEQFF TGTGCCTGGGGACAGGGGGCGTATGAGCAGTTCTTC
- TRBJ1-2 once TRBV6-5 CASQRQANYGYTF TGTGCCAGCCAAAGACAGGCGAACTATGGCTACACCTTC
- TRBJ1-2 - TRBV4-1 CASSGTGIYGYTF TGCGCCAGCAGCGGAACAGGGATCTATGGCTACACCTTC
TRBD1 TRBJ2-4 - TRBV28 CASSVTFFRDSKNIQYF TGTGCCAGCAGTGTTACTTTCTTCCGGGACAGCAAAAACATTCAGTACTTC
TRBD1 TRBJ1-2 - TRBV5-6 CASSLAGQGFRGYTF TGTGCCAGCAGCTTGGCCGGACAGGGGTTTCGTGGCTACACCTTC
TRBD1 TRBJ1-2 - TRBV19 CASSDRGYGYTF TGTGCCAGTAGTGACAGGGGCTACGGCTACACCTTC
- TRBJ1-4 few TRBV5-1 CASSLAWDHGGEKLFF TGCGCCAGCAGCTTGGCCTGGGATCACGGGGGTGAAAAACTGTTTTTT
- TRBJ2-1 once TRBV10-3 CAIGSGTTWAFF TGTGCCATCGGCTCCGGGACAACTTGGGCGTTCTTC
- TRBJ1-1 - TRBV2 CASSQGGAFF TGTGCCAGCAGTCAAGGAGGAGCTTTCTTT
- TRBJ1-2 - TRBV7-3 CASSLDGVTNYGYTF TGTGCCAGCAGCCTTGACGGGGTAACGAACTATGGCTACACCTTC
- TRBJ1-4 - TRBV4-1 CASSLVFATNEKLFF TGCGCCAGCAGCCTAGTTTTCGCAACTAATGAAAAACTGTTTTTT
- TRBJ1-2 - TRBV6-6 CASSPEGGPTIDGYTF TGTGCCAGCAGCCCGGAAGGAGGGCCAACTATTGATGGCTACACCTTC
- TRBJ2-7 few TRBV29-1 CSVVIFGQGLSYEQYF TGCAGCGTTGTTATCTTTGGGCAGGGGCTCTCCTACGAGCAGTACTTC
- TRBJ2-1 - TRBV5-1 CASSPAGYSYNEQFF TGCGCCAGCAGCCCCGCGGGGTACTCCTACAATGAGCAGTTCTTC
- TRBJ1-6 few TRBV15 CATSVDRFSPLHF TGTGCCACCAGCGTTGACAGGTTTTCACCCCTCCACTTT
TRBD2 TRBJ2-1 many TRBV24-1 CATSDLGTSGGNEQFF TGTGCCACCAGTGATTTAGGGACTAGCGGGGGGAATGAGCAGTTCTTC
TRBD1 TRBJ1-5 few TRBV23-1 CASSQCWTGVNQPQHF TGCGCCAGCAGTCAATGTTGGACAGGGGTTAATCAGCCCCAGCATTTT
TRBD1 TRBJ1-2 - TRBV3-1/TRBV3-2 CASSRDRGNYGYTF TGTGCCAGCAGCCGGGACAGGGGGAACTATGGCTACACCTTC
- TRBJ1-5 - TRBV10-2 CASSDIHSNQPQHF TGCGCCAGCAGTGACATCCATAGCAATCAGCCCCAGCATTTT
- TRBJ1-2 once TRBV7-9 CASSLLGYTF TGTGCCAGCAGCTTATTAGGCTACACCTTC